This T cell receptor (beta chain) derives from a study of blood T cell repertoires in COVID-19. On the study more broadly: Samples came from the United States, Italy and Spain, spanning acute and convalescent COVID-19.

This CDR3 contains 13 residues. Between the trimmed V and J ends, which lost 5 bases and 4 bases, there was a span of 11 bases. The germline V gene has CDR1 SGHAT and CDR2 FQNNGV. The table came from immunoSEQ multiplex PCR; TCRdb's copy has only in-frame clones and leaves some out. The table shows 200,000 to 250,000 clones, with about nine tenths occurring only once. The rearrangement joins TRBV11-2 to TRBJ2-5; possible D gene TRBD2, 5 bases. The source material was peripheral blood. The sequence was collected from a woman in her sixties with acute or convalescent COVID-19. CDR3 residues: CASSTDFLETQYF. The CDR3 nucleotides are TGTGCCAGCAGCACGGACTTCCTAGAGACCCAGTACTTC.